The 9 T cell receptor beta chains listed next were all sequenced from one sample in a study of cytomegalovirus exposure and HLA in healthy donors. The PCR contained 60 Vbeta and 13 Jbeta primers. TCRdb's copy holds only in-frame clones and misses some; the assay was immunoSEQ multiplex PCR. The table lists around 100,000 clones, 7.5% to 8.5% of them singletons, with under 3% in the top ten. Sequencing was performed on PBMCs. Receptors were obtained from a man between 45 and 60 years old in good health and CMV-seronegative.

The chain combines TRBV7-2 with TRBJ2-1; 11 positions match TRBD2. This CDR3 spans 19 amino acids. Germline V gene lookup returns CDR1 SGHTA and CDR2 FQGNSA. The V segment lost 1 base and the J segment 0 bases; nucleotides outside the gene matches: 8. This CDR3 is CASSLVSSGGYSSYNEQFF. CDR3 sequence (DNA): TGTGCCAGCAGCTTAGTTTCTAGCGGGGGGTACAGCTCCTACAATGAGCAGTTCTTC.

This clone was seen a handful of times. CDR3 DNA sequence: TGTGCCAGCAGCCGCGGGGGGAGCACTGAAGCTTTCTTT. Translated, it gives CASSRGGSTEAFF. The rearrangement uses TRBV7-9 and TRBJ1-1; a possible D gene is TRBD1 (5 bases). The CDR3 sequence is 13 residues long. The V end was cut by 5 bases, the J end by 4 bases, with 11 bases between. The germline gives CDR1 SEHNR, CDR2 FQNEAQ (reference sequence). The whole variable domain, remainder taken from reference TRBV7-9 and TRBJ1-1, is DTGVSQNPRHKITKRGQNVTFRCDPISEHNRLYWYRQTLGQGPEFLTYFQNEAQLEKSRLLSDRFSAERPKGSFSTLEIQRTEQGDSAMYLCASSRGGSTEAFFGQGTRLTVV.

This clone was observed a few times. The rearrangement uses TRBV13 and TRBJ2-3; TRBD2 might be the D (5 bases). Germline CDR1 is PRHDT and CDR2 is FYEKMQ (reference sequence). CDR3 length: 12 amino acids. Trimming removed 5 bases at V and 6 bases at J, with 9 bases between. CDR3 residues: CASSRDWDTQYF. The CDR3 DNA is TGTGCCAGCAGCCGGGATTGGGATACGCAGTATTTT.

The chain employs TRBV5-1 and TRBJ2-2, with D unclear. The CDR3 sequence is 15 residues long. V lost 0 bases and J lost 9, with 15 bases in between. CDR1 and CDR2 from the germline V gene are SGHRS and YFSETQ. The CDR3 coding sequence is TGCGCCAGCAGCTTGGCGGGTGTGGGTCCGAGGGAGCTGTTTTTT. This codes for CASSLAGVGPRELFF. The complete variable domain, with remaining parts taken from reference TRBV5-1 and TRBJ2-2, reads KAGVTQTPRYLIKTRGQQVTLSCSPISGHRSVSWYQQTPGQGLQFLFEYFSETQRNKGNFPGRFSGRQFSNSRSEMNVSTLELGDSALYLCASSLAGVGPRELFFGEGSRLTVL.

The table lists this clone with a few counts. This rearrangement joins TRBV5-4 to TRBJ1-1, with TRBD1 matching 7 bases. This CDR3 has 15 amino acids. Germline CDR1 reads SGHNT; CDR2 reads YYREEE (reference sequence). J gave up 1 base and V 0 bases, and 3 bases lay outside the gene matches. The CDR3: CASSLAGTENTEAFF. CDR3 DNA sequence: TGTGCCAGCAGCTTGGCAGGGACAGAGAACACTGAAGCTTTCTTT.

The chain recombines TRBV19 with TRBJ1-5, with D tentatively TRBD1 (5 bases). Trimming took 7 bases from V and 0 from J, leaving 13 bases between them. The germline V gene encodes CDR1 LNHDA and CDR2 SQIVND (reference sequence). The CDR3 is 15 amino acids. This CDR3 is CASNPRAVSNQPQHF. CDR3 in DNA: TGTGCCAGTAACCCCAGGGCAGTTAGCAATCAGCCCCAGCATTTT.

The V call is TRBV29-1, the J call TRBJ1-1; TRBD1 agrees at 7 bases. Trimming at V came to 4 bases and at J to 1 base, leaving 9 bases not matched to a gene. This CDR3 is 15 amino acids long. CDR1 and CDR2 (germline): SQVTM, ANQGSEA. The CDR3 sequence: CSVAGTEGQNTEAFF. The CDR3 DNA sequence: TGCAGCGTTGCCGGGACAGAGGGACAGAACACTGAAGCTTTCTTT.

This chain links TRBV21-1 with TRBJ2-7; the table's D call of TRBD1 was not tested on the DNA. TRBV21-1 is annotated as a pseudogene. This CDR3 region has 17 residues. CDR3 sequence reads: CASSPPRARDSSYEQYF. In DNA form, the CDR3 reads TGTGCCAGCAGCCCCCCAAGGGCAAGGGACAGTAGCTACGAGCAGTACTTC.

The CDR3 DNA is TGTGCCAGCAGCACAGGACAGGGGCTCTACGAGCAGTACTTC. Its protein is CASSTGQGLYEQYF. V and J are TRBV7-9 and TRBJ2-7; 9 bases map to TRBD1. CDR3 size: 14 residues. The junction had 5 bases not matched to a gene; V was cut back by 5 bases and J by 3 bases. Germline V CDR1 and CDR2: SEHNR, FQNEAQ (reference sequence). Full variable domain (remainder filled in from reference TRBV7-9 and TRBJ2-7): DTGVSQNPRHKITKRGQNVTFRCDPISEHNRLYWYRQTLGQGPEFLTYFQNEAQLEKSRLLSDRFSAERPKGSFSTLEIQRTEQGDSAMYLCASSTGQGLYEQYFGPGTRLTVT.